This T cell receptor (beta chain) was retrieved from a study of tumor-infiltrating lymphocytes in primary liver carcinoma. Study details: There were roughly 3.5 to 8 million productive TCRbeta reads per sample, a yield similar across tissue types.

The source of the blood RNA was unsorted whole blood, and germline DNA was extracted as well. V lost 7 bases, J lost 15 bases, and 17 bases lay in between. The CDR3 loop spans 12 amino acids. Germline assignment: CDR1 SGHKS and CDR2 YYEKEE (reference sequence). With 500 ng total RNA as template and a constant-region primer, TCR beta cDNA was made. Employing slightly modified ARM-PCR, three nested multiplex PCR rounds were run, and these gave rise to the TCR beta libraries. Investigators reported that the first two PCR rounds, at 10 cycles each, used TRBV1-TRBV30 forward primers with a C-beta reverse primer. TCRdb itself ran the multiplex PCR reads through MiXCR, one entry per CDR3 protein. Found here are 320,000 or so distinct CDR3 sequences, 55% to 65% of them singletons; the top ten hold more than 8.5%.

The sequenced sample was peripheral blood. The sequence was collected from a man in his forties or fifties with primary liver carcinoma and hepatitis B virus infection. The V call is TRBV5-5, the J call TRBJ1-6, with no clear D. The CDR3 sequence is CASGRTVGDLHF. The DNA of the CDR3 is TGTGCCAGCGGCCGGACGGTGGGTGACCTCCACTTT.